This entry lists 19 T cell receptor beta chains sequenced from one sample in a study of beta chain features in type 1 diabetes. General study results and limits: In every one of the four CD4+ subsets, TCRB CDR3s were moderately but significantly shorter in Type 1 diabetes patients.

Expressed TCRB transcripts were sequenced because the isolated RNA had all been reverse transcribed beforehand. Assay used: immunoSEQ multiplex PCR; TCRdb lists only in-frame clones, some missing. The data hold some 640,000 clones, with around 15% observed a single time. Their antigen targets remain unknown. Sequencing was carried out using naive CD4+ T cells from blood. Every receptor here comes from a man younger than 30 with type 1 diabetes.

This clone has a handful of counts. The chain joins TRBV2 to TRBJ2-7; D is possibly TRBD1 or TRBD2 (5 bases each). V lost 8 bases, J lost 2 bases, and 13 bases lay in between. The CDR3 sequence is 13 residues long. Germline V CDR1 and CDR2: SNHLY, FYNNEI. CDR3 nucleotides: TGTGCCAGCGGGGGTGACAGTGCCTACGAGCAGTACTTC. Its protein product is CASGGDSAYEQYF.

This rearrangement joins TRBV11-1 to TRBJ2-3; tentatively, D is TRBD2 (6 bases). The CDR3 extends over 18 amino acids. Germline values: CDR1 SGHAT, CDR2 FQDESV (reference sequence). V was shortened by 1 base and J by 4 bases, with 21 bases between the two germline ends. The CDR3 here is CASSLGIGGLILPDTQYF. CDR3 DNA: TGTGCCAGCAGCTTAGGAATCGGGGGACTTATCCTGCCAGATACGCAGTATTTT.

The rearrangement joins TRBV4-1 to TRBJ2-1; no reliable D call. This CDR3 contains 14 residues. Trimming cost V 0 bases and J 4 bases, with 7 bases left between them. Germline CDR1 and CDR2: MGHRA and YSYEKL. The CDR3 region is CASSQEVRYNEQFF. The DNA for the CDR3 is TGCGCCAGCAGCCAAGAGGTGAGATACAATGAGCAGTTCTTC.

This clone was observed a few times. Distinct nucleotide sequences in the sample also encode this CDR3. This sequence joins TRBV5-6 and TRBJ2-6, with unresolved D. The CDR3 covers 12 residues. V was cut by 3 bases and J by 4 bases, with 2 bases left in between. Germline V gene lookup returns CDR1 SGHDT and CDR2 YYEEEE. The CDR3 reads CASSSGANVLTF. In DNA, the CDR3 is TGTGCCAGCAGCTCAGGGGCCAACGTCCTGACTTTC.

V is TRBV4-1 and J is TRBJ2-5; 9 bases line up with TRBD2. After removal of 4 bases from V and 5 bases from J, the junction contained 11 bases not matched to a gene. Germline V gene lookup returns CDR1 MGHRA and CDR2 YSYEKL. This CDR3 comprises 16 residues. In nucleotides, the CDR3 is TGCGCCAGCAGCCCTCTGCTGGCGGGAGGGGGGGAGACCCAGTACTTC. Amino acids: CASSPLLAGGGETQYF.

CDR3 region: CASSLPEGREYF. The DNA of the CDR3 is TGTGCCAGCAGCCTGCCAGAGGGCAGGGAGTACTTC. The chain uses TRBV7-2 and TRBJ2-7, with D possibly being TRBD1 or TRBD2 (5 bases each). Germline CDR1 SGHTA, CDR2 FQGNSA. V dropped 5 bases and J dropped 11 bases, with 16 bases sitting between them. This CDR3 has 12 amino acids.

This clone appeared a few times. This rearrangement joins TRBV9 to TRBJ2-2; TRBD2 aligns across 7 bases. V dropped 3 bases and J dropped 6; count of bases not matched to a gene: 8. Germline CDR1 and CDR2: SGDLS and YYNGEE. This CDR3 has 15 amino acids. The CDR3 sequence: CASSARTSVAGELFF. The CDR3 DNA is TGTGCCAGCAGCGCCCGGACTAGTGTGGCCGGGGAGCTGTTTTTT.

The chain couples TRBV30 to TRBJ1-4; D is unclear. V was trimmed by 2 bases and J by 8 bases, leaving 6 bases between them. Looked up from germline, CDR1 is GTSNPN and CDR2 is SVGIG (reference sequence). There are 11 residues in the CDR3. The CDR3 here is CAWSSLEKLFF. The CDR3 DNA follows: TGTGCCTGGAGTTCTTTAGAAAAACTGTTTTTT.

This clone has just a few counts. V usage is TRBV19 and J usage is TRBJ2-3, with TRBD2 matching 8 bases. Germline V gene data show CDR1 as LNHDA and CDR2 as SQIVND (reference sequence). Germline trimming cut 5 bases from V and 4 bases from J; bases unmatched to any gene: 8. The CDR3 contains 15 residues. CDR3 nucleotides: TGTGCCAGTAGTGAACGGGGGGGCCCCTCAGATACGCAGTATTTT. It codes for CASSERGGPSDTQYF.

Here the CDR3 DNA reads TGTGCCAGCAGTGACACGTCAGGGGACCAGCCCCAGCATTTT. This encodes CASSDTSGDQPQHF. The rearrangement uses TRBV2 and TRBJ1-5; D is possibly TRBD1 (6 bases). The CDR3 is 14 amino acids. Per the germline V gene, CDR1 is SNHLY and CDR2 is FYNNEI. V was cut by 3 bases and J by 7 bases, with 13 bases left in between.

The CDR3 DNA reads TGTGCCAGCAGCTCCGGGACCCCGGGAGGCAATCAGCCCCAGCATTTT. Its protein product is CASSSGTPGGNQPQHF. V usage is TRBV9 and J usage is TRBJ1-5, with D tentatively TRBD1 (5 bases). Germline V gene sequence: CDR1 SGDLS, CDR2 YYNGEE. The CDR3 loop spans 16 amino acids. Trimming left V 4 bases short and J 2 bases short, with 16 bases between.

This rearrangement joins TRBV30 to TRBJ2-7, with D unresolved. There are 12 residues in the CDR3. V was pared by 3 bases and J by 7 bases, with 13 bases between. Germline loops: CDR1 GTSNPN, CDR2 SVGIG (reference sequence). The CDR3 DNA follows: TGTGCCTGGAGCCGCCTCTTGCTGGAGCAGTACTTC. Translating gives CAWSRLLLEQYF.

This chain joins TRBV7-3 and TRBJ2-5, with D possibly matching TRBD1 (6 bases). V gave up 4 bases and J gave up 5 bases, with 17 bases separating them. The CDR3 covers 15 residues. Germline V gene sequence: CDR1 SGHTA, CDR2 FQGTGA. The DNA for the CDR3 is TGTGCCAGCAGCTCAAAACAGGGATCGGGGGAGACCCAGTACTTC. As protein: CASSSKQGSGETQYF.

The chain recombines TRBV9 with TRBJ1-1; no definite D call. The germline gives CDR1 SGDLS, CDR2 YYNGEE. There are 16 residues in the CDR3. V lost 0 bases and J 0 bases, leaving 12 bases between the germline ends. In DNA form, the CDR3 reads TGTGCCAGCAGCGTAGGGGGAGGACTAATGAACACTGAAGCTTTCTTT. This gives the protein CASSVGGGLMNTEAFF.

There are a few counts of this clone. This chain links TRBV4-1 with TRBJ2-7, with D perhaps matching TRBD1 or TRBD2 (5 bases each). This CDR3 has 16 amino acids. V lost 1 base, J lost 4 bases, and 17 bases lay in between. CDR1 and CDR2 from the germline V gene are MGHRA and YSYEKL. The CDR3 protein is CASSQAPGPSLYEQYF. CDR3 nucleotide sequence: TGCGCCAGCAGCCAAGCTCCGGGACCGAGCCTTTACGAGCAGTACTTC.

The CDR3 loop reads CASSEANIHQPQHF. The DNA for the CDR3 is TGTGCCAGCAGTGAAGCTAACATCCATCAGCCCCAGCATTTT. The chain has TRBV25-1 and TRBJ1-5; unclear D gene. Germline CDR1 and CDR2: MGHDK and SYGVNS. CDR3 size: 14 residues. V lost 2 bases and J lost 5, with 10 bases in between.

This clone has only a few counts. The V call is TRBV4-1, the J call TRBJ1-2; weak D call: TRBD1 (6 bases). Trimming shortened V by 1 base and J by 10 bases, and 22 bases separated the two germline ends. In germline, CDR1 is MGHRA, CDR2 YSYEKL. The CDR3 extends over 16 amino acids. The CDR3, as DNA: TGCGCCAGCAGCCAAGGTCCCCTGGGGGGCGAGACCTCCTACACCTTC. Translating it yields CASSQGPLGGETSYTF.

This chain links TRBV5-4 with TRBJ1-1; TRBD1 aligns across 8 bases. Trimming removed 0 bases from V and 0 bases from J; junction bases left unmatched: 1. This CDR3 comprises 15 residues. Germline V gene sequence: CDR1 SGHNT, CDR2 YYREEE (reference sequence). CDR3 residues: CASSLEQGVNTEAFF. The CDR3 nucleotides are TGTGCCAGCAGCTTGGAACAGGGGGTGAACACTGAAGCTTTCTTT.

V and J are TRBV2 and TRBJ1-5; 8 positions match TRBD1. Unmatched junction bases numbered 8, after V lost 7 bases and J lost 6 bases. The germline CDR1 and CDR2 sequences are SNHLY and FYNNEI. The CDR3 runs to 14 residues. CDR3 in DNA: TGTGCCAGCACCGCTCAGGGGGCGCCTCAGCCCCAGCATTTT. Encoded protein: CASTAQGAPQPQHF.